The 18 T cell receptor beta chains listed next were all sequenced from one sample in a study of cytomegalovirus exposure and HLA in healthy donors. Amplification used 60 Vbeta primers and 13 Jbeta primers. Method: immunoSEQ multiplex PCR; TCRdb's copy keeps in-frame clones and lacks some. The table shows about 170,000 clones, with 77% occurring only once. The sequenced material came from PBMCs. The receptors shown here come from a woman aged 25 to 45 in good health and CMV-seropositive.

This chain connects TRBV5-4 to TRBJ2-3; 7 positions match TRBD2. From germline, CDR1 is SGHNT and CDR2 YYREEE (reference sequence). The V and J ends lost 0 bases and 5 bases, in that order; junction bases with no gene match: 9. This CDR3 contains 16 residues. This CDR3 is CASSLESSGGGDTQYF. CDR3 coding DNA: TGTGCCAGCAGCTTGGAATCTAGCGGTGGAGGAGATACGCAGTATTTT.

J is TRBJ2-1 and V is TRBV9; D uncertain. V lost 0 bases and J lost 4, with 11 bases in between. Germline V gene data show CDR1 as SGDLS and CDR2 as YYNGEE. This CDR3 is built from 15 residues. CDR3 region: CASSVAGDPYNEQFF. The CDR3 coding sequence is TGTGCCAGCAGCGTAGCCGGTGATCCTTACAATGAGCAGTTCTTC. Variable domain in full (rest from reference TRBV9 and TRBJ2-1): DSGVTQTPKHLITATGQRVTLRCSPRSGDLSVYWYQQSLDQGLQFLIQYYNGEERAKGNILERFSAQQFPDLHSELNLSSLELGDSALYFCASSVAGDPYNEQFFGPGTRLTVL.

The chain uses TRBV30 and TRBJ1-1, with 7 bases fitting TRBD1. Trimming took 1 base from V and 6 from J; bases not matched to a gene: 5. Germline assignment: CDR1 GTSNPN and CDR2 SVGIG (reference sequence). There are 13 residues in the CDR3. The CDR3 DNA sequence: TGTGCCTGGAGTGACCCTGGGACAGCTGAAGCTTTCTTT. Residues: CAWSDPGTAEAFF.

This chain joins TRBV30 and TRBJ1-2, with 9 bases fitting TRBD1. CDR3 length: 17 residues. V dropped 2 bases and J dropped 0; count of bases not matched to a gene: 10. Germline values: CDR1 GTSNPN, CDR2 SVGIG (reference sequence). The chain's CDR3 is CAWSPTPGQGTNYGYTF. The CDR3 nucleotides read TGTGCCTGGAGTCCAACCCCGGGACAGGGAACTAACTATGGCTACACCTTC.

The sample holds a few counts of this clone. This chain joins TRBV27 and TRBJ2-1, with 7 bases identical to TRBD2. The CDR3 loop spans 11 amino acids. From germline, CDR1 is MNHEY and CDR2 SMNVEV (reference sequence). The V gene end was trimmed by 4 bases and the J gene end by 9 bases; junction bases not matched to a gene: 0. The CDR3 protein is CASSWGGEQFF. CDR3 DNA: TGTGCCAGCAGTTGGGGGGGTGAGCAGTTCTTC.

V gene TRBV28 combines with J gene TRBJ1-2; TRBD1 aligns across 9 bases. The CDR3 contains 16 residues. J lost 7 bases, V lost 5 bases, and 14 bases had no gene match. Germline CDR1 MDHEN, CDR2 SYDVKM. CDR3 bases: TGTGCCAGCAGTCTAAGGACCCAACAGGGGGCGCGTGGCTACACCTTC. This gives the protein CASSLRTQQGARGYTF.

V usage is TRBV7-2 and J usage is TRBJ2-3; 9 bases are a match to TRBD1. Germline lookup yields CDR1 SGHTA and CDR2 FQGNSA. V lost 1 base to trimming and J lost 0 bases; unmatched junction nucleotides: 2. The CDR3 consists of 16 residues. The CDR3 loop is CASSLGGTGSTDTQYF. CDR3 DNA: TGTGCCAGCAGCTTAGGAGGGACAGGGAGCACAGATACGCAGTATTTT. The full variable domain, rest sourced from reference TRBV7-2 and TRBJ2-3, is GAGVSQSPSNKVTEKGKDVELRCDPISGHTALYWYRQSLGQGLEFLIYFQGNSAPDKSGLPSDRFSAERTGGSVSTLTIQRTQQEDSAVYLCASSLGGTGSTDTQYFGPGTRLTVL.

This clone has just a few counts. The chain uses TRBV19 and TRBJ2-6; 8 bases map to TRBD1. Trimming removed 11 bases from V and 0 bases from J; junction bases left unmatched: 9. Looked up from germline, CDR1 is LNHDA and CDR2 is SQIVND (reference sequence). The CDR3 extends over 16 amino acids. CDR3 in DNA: TGTGCCTGCCGGGACAGGACTTACTCTGGGGCCAACGTCCTGACTTTC. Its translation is CACRDRTYSGANVLTF.

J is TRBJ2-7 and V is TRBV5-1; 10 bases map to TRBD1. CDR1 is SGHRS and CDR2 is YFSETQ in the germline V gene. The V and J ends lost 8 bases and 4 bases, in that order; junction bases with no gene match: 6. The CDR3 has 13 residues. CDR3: CASGTGDRYEQYF. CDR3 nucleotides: TGCGCCAGTGGGACAGGGGATCGGTACGAGCAGTACTTC.

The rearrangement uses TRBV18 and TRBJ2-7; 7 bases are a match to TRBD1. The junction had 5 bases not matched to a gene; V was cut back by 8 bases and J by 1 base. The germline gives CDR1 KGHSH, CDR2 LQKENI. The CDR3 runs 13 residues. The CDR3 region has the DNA TGTGCCAGCGCGACGGGACAGTCCTACGAGCAGTACTTC. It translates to CASATGQSYEQYF.

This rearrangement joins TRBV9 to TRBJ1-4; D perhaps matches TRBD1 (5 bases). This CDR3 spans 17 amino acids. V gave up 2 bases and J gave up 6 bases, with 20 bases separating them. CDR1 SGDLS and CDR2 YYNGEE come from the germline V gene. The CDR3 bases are TGTGCCAGCAGCGTCAGGCTAGGGGAAAAGACACATGAAAAACTGTTTTTT. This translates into CASSVRLGEKTHEKLFF.

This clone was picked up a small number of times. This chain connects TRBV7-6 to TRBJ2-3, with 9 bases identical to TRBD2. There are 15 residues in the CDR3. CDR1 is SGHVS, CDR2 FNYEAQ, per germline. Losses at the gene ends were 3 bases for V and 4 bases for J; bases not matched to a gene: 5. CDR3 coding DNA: TGTGCCAGCAGCTTGGTAGCGGGAGCATCAGATACGCAGTATTTT. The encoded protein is CASSLVAGASDTQYF. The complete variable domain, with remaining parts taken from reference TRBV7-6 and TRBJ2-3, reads GAGVSQSPRYKVTKRGQDVALRCDPISGHVSLYWYRQALGQGPEFLTYFNYEAQQDKSGLPNDRFSAERPEGSISTLTIQRTEQRDSAMYRCASSLVAGASDTQYFGPGTRLTVL.

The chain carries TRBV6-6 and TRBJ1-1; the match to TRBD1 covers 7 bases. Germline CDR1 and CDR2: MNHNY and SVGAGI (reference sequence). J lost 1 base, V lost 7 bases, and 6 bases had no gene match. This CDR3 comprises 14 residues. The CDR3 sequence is CASTPGQENTEAFF. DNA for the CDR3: TGTGCCAGCACTCCCGGACAGGAGAACACTGAAGCTTTCTTT.

The CDR3 coding sequence is TGTGCCAGCTCACCCGGGACAGTGAACACTGAAGCTTTCTTT. Its protein product is CASSPGTVNTEAFF. This chain links TRBV18 with TRBJ1-1; 7 bases agree with TRBD1. The CDR3 extends over 14 amino acids. Germline V gene lookup returns CDR1 KGHSH and CDR2 LQKENI. J was trimmed by 0 bases and V by 3 bases; bases with no gene match: 1.

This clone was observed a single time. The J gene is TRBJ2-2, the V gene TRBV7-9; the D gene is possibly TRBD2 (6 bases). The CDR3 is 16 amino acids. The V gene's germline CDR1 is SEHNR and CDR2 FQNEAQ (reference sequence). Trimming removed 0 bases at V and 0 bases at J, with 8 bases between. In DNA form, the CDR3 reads TGTGCCAGCAGCTTAGCGGCTAGCGCGAACACCGGGGAGCTGTTTTTT. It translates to CASSLAASANTGELFF.

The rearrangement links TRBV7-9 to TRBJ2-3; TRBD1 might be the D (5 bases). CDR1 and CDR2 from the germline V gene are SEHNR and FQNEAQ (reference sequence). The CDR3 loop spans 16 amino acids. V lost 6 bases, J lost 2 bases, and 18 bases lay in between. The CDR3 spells CASSPGETEATDTQYF. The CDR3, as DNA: TGTGCCAGCAGTCCCGGAGAGACAGAAGCCACAGATACGCAGTATTTT.

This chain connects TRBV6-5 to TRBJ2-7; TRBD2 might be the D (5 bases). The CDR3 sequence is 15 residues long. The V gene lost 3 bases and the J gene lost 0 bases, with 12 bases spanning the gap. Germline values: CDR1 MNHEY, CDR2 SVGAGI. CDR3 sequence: CASSYGGFSSYEQYF. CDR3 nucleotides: TGTGCCAGCAGTTATGGCGGGTTTAGCTCCTACGAGCAGTACTTC.

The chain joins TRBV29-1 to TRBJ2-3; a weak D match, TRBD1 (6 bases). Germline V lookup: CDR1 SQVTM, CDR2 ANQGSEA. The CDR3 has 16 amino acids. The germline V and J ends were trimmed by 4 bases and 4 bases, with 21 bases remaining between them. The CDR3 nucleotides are TGCAGCGTTGTGACCAGAACAGGGCACGTTGCAGATACGCAGTATTTT. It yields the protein CSVVTRTGHVADTQYF.